A single sample is the source of the 9 T cell receptor beta chains below, sequenced in a study of blood T cells in healthy people across ages. A second PCR, run for about 6 to 12 cycles, used a sample-barcoded 5' primer plus a J-beta primer mix. TCRdb re-derived calls from the 5' RACE reads in MiXCR, one entry per CDR3 protein. The sample lists around 870,000 distinct CDR3 sequences, around 30% seen once, with 17% in the top ten. The sequenced sample was blood. Receptor source: an elderly woman in good health.

The V call is TRBV7-9, the J call TRBJ1-2; D is possibly TRBD1 (5 bases). This CDR3 is built from 13 residues. Per the germline V gene, CDR1 is SEHNR and CDR2 is FQNEAQ (reference sequence). The V end was cut by 3 bases, the J end by 6 bases, with 11 bases between. CDR3 in amino acids: CASSFMLGHGYTF. CDR3 nucleotide sequence: TGTGCCAGCAGCTTTATGCTGGGACATGGCTACACCTTC. The variable domain in full, completed from reference TRBV7-9 and TRBJ1-2, reads DTGVSQNPRHKITKRGQNVTFRCDPISEHNRLYWYRQTLGQGPEFLTYFQNEAQLEKSRLLSDRFSAERPKGSFSTLEIQRTEQGDSAMYLCASSFMLGHGYTFGSGTRLTVV.

The V and J genes are TRBV6-2 or TRBV6-3 and TRBJ1-5, with unresolved D. Trimming removed 6 bases from V and 11 bases from J, with 11 bases in between. This CDR3 is built from 11 residues. Germline-derived CDR1 and CDR2 are MNHEY and SVGEGT. Written as DNA, the CDR3 is TGTGCCAGCAGCCTCTGGGAATCCCAGCATTTT. Its protein is CASSLWESQHF.

The chain combines TRBV7-9 with TRBJ2-1; a weak D match, TRBD1 (5 bases). V was cut by 4 bases and J by 14 bases, with 21 bases left in between. Germline assignment: CDR1 SEHNR and CDR2 FQNEAQ (reference sequence). This CDR3 contains 14 residues. CDR3 sequence (DNA): TGTGCCAGCAGCTCAATACCCAGGGAATATGGGAAGTTCTTC. Its translation: CASSSIPREYGKFF.

This clonotype showed up many times. The chain combines TRBV20-1 with TRBJ1-5, with D perhaps matching TRBD1 (5 bases). The CDR3 spans 15 residues. From germline, CDR1 is DFQATT and CDR2 SNEGSKA (reference sequence). The ends were cut back, 1 base at V and 7 bases at J, with 17 bases in the middle. The CDR3 region is CSARGSAGGIQPQHF. The CDR3 DNA sequence: TGCAGTGCTAGAGGATCCGCTGGGGGGATCCAGCCCCAGCATTTT.

This rearrangement joins TRBV11-2 to TRBJ2-7; no definite D call. The CDR3 has 15 residues. V was trimmed by 2 bases and J by 0 bases, leaving 11 bases between them. The germline V gene encodes CDR1 SGHAT and CDR2 FQNNGV. CDR3 loop: CASSLWDSSSYEQYF. CDR3 bases: TGTGCCAGCAGCTTATGGGATTCGAGCTCCTACGAGCAGTACTTC.

There are many counts of this clonotype. The CDR3 nucleotides are TGTGCCAGCAGCCCGAACCGAGGGGCTGAGACCCAGTACTTC. It translates to CASSPNRGAETQYF. The V gene is TRBV7-2, the J gene TRBJ2-5; D might be TRBD1 or TRBD2, each matching 5 bases. V was trimmed by 5 bases and J by 5 bases, leaving 15 bases between them. The CDR3 runs 14 residues. Germline CDR1 is SGHTA and CDR2 is FQGNSA.

The table lists this clonotype with many counts. V is TRBV6-5 and J is TRBJ2-1; the D gene is possibly TRBD1 (6 bases). V was cut by 5 bases and J by 8 bases, with 13 bases left in between. Germline V gene lookup returns CDR1 MNHEY and CDR2 SVGAGI. The CDR3 extends over 13 amino acids. The CDR3 DNA follows: TGTGCCAGCAGTCACCTCAAGGGGGATGAGCAGTTCTTC. Translated, it gives CASSHLKGDEQFF.

The rearrangement joins TRBV10-1 to TRBJ2-5, with a possible D match to TRBD1 (5 bases). Germline CDR1 reads WNHNN; CDR2 reads SYGVQD (reference sequence). The CDR3 runs 13 residues. V gave up 3 bases and J gave up 11 bases, with 16 bases separating them. In nucleotides, the CDR3 is TGCGCCAGCAGTGATGGGGCAGGCAATGAGCAGTACTTC. It codes for CASSDGAGNEQYF.

The chain has TRBV5-1 and TRBJ1-1; 8 bases fit TRBD1. This CDR3 region has 15 residues. The V segment lost 3 bases and the J segment 5 bases; nucleotides outside the gene matches: 9. Per germline, CDR1 SGHRS and CDR2 YFSETQ. The CDR3 region has the DNA TGCGCCAGCAGCTCTGGGGACAGGCCGAGGACTGAAGCTTTCTTT. This encodes CASSSGDRPRTEAFF.